The clone carrying this TCR beta chain was seen more than once but under ten times. Its specificity is not known. This sample stems from a study of cytotoxic CD8 clonotypes in ibrutinib-treated CLL. Study information: Among the patients, fewer than twelve presented as relapsed/refractory and roughly 14 as treatment-naive; about 17 showed unmutated IGHV. Study-level points and caveats: Ibrutinib response saw clonality rise, and progression saw it return toward baseline. Clonality was higher at baseline than in age-matched healthy donors and tracked circulating CD8+ T-cell counts.

Sequencing used immunoSEQ multiplex PCR; TCRdb keeps in-frame clones, though not all of them. The sample yields just over 200,000 clones, over 65% seen once. Here the sequenced sample was PBMCs, taken after 12 months of ibrutinib treatment. The sequence derives from a human donor with chronic lymphocytic leukemia.

The CDR3 sequence is CSVEEGRLYGYTF. CDR3 in DNA: TGCAGCGTTGAAGAGGGCAGGCTTTATGGCTACACCTTC. V usage is TRBV29-1 and J usage is TRBJ1-2; D uncertain. V lost 0 bases and J lost 5, with 10 bases in between. The CDR3 consists of 13 residues. Germline CDR1 and CDR2: SQVTM and ANQGSEA.